These 17 T cell receptor beta chains were all obtained from the same sample, sequenced in a study of blood T cells in healthy people across ages. Alongside a J-beta primer mix, a sample-barcoded 5' primer served in a second PCR lasting about 7 to 12 cycles. MiXCR, run by TCRdb on the 5' RACE reads, gives a single entry per CDR3 protein. The data hold around 780,000 distinct CDR3 sequences, with about 56% observed a single time. Material for sequencing was blood. All receptors come from a man aged 40-50 years in good health.

The chain is built from TRBV6-1 and TRBJ2-7; 9 bases fit TRBD1. Germline assignment: CDR1 MNHNS and CDR2 SASEGT. V shed 4 bases and J 4 bases; nucleotides not matched to a gene: 2. The CDR3 totals 13 residues. The CDR3 DNA sequence: TGTGCCAGCAGTGCGACAGGGGGGTACGAGCAGTACTTC. Encoded protein: CASSATGGYEQYF.

This clonotype was observed a handful of times. The chain recombines TRBV4-2 with TRBJ2-7, with D possibly matching TRBD1 (6 bases). CDR3 length: 15 residues. Looked up from germline, CDR1 is LGHNA and CDR2 is YNFKEQ. The V end was cut by 1 base, the J end by 0 bases, with 10 bases between. The CDR3: CASSQGRDTSYEQYF. The CDR3 region has the DNA TGTGCCAGCAGCCAAGGCCGGGACACCTCCTACGAGCAGTACTTC.

CDR3 sequence (DNA): TGTGCCAGCAGTTTCATATCCGGACAGGGAAGATCCTACAATGAGCAGTTCTTC. Its protein is CASSFISGQGRSYNEQFF. J is TRBJ2-1 and V is TRBV6-5; 8 positions agree with TRBD1. This CDR3 spans 18 amino acids. J was trimmed by 1 base and V by 4 bases; bases with no gene match: 12. CDR1 is MNHEY and CDR2 is SVGAGI in the germline V gene.

This chain joins TRBV28 and TRBJ1-4; 8 nucleotides line up with TRBD1. Germline CDR1 reads MDHEN; CDR2 reads SYDVKM. V trimming: 6 bases; J trimming: 6 bases; junction bases outside the gene matches: 6. This CDR3 region has 14 residues. In DNA form, the CDR3 reads TGTGCCAGCAGCGCGACAGGGGCGGATGAAAAACTGTTTTTT. Protein product: CASSATGADEKLFF.

This clonotype has more than one count but fewer than ten. The rearrangement joins TRBV29-1 to TRBJ2-3; 9 bases map to TRBD1. Germline CDR1 reads SQVTM; CDR2 reads ANQGSEA. With 4 bases clipped from V and 3 bases from J, the junction kept 11 bases outside the gene matches. The CDR3 is 16 residues long. The DNA of the CDR3 is TGCAGCGTTGGGGGACAGGGATGGGGCATGACAGATACGCAGTATTTT. It specifies CSVGGQGWGMTDTQYF.

The chain links TRBV12-3 or TRBV12-4 to TRBJ1-1, with unresolved D. This CDR3 is 13 amino acids long. Trimming took 3 bases from V and 1 from J, leaving 6 bases between them. In nucleotides, the CDR3 is TGTGCCAGCAGTTTTGAGGGGAACACTGAAGCTTTCTTT. Translated: CASSFEGNTEAFF.

The sample holds a few counts of this clonotype. This chain joins TRBV15 and TRBJ2-3; no reliable D call. Trimming cost V 1 base and J 0 bases, with 8 bases left between them. Germline CDR1 is LNHNV and CDR2 is YYDKDF (reference sequence). This CDR3 region has 15 residues. The CDR3 reads CATSRVGESTDTQYF. The CDR3 bases are TGTGCCACCAGCAGAGTAGGCGAAAGCACAGATACGCAGTATTTT.

V usage is TRBV14 and J usage is TRBJ2-3, with D hard to call. Germline-derived CDR1 and CDR2 are SGHDN and FVKESK. V was trimmed by 2 bases and J by 2 bases, leaving 14 bases between them. This CDR3 region has 16 residues. The CDR3 reads CASSQLQSSHTDTQYF. The CDR3 DNA follows: TGTGCCAGCAGCCAACTGCAGAGCAGTCACACAGATACGCAGTATTTT.

This rearrangement joins TRBV7-2 to TRBJ1-2, with a tentative D call TRBD1 (5 bases). Germline V gene sequence: CDR1 SGHTA, CDR2 FQGNSA. CDR3 length: 14 amino acids. V was clipped by 1 base and J by 4 bases, with 10 bases between them. CDR3 sequence (DNA): TGTGCCAGCAGCTTAGTTTGGGACCGCTATGGCTACACCTTC. It translates to CASSLVWDRYGYTF.

The chain has TRBV3-1 and TRBJ2-7, with 12 bases identical to TRBD2. CDR3 length: 17 amino acids. Germline V gene lookup returns CDR1 LGHDT and CDR2 YNNKEL (reference sequence). After removal of 0 bases from V and 4 bases from J, the junction contained 7 bases not matched to a gene. This CDR3 reads CASSQDRGGLAGYEQYF. In nucleotides, the CDR3 is TGTGCCAGCAGCCAAGACCGCGGAGGACTAGCGGGGTACGAGCAGTACTTC.

The chain joins TRBV18 to TRBJ2-7, with 10 bases fitting TRBD2. With 6 bases clipped from V and 7 bases from J, the junction kept 15 bases outside the gene matches. From germline, CDR1 is KGHSH and CDR2 LQKENI. This CDR3 contains 16 residues. The CDR3 loop is CASSHTTTSGLGEQYF. In DNA, the CDR3 is TGTGCCAGCTCCCACACAACGACTAGCGGGCTGGGGGAGCAGTACTTC.

V usage is TRBV2 and J usage is TRBJ2-2; unclear D gene. Germline CDR1 and CDR2: SNHLY and FYNNEI. CDR3 length: 16 amino acids. V gave up 0 bases and J gave up 6 bases, with 14 bases separating them. DNA for the CDR3: TGTGCCAGCAGTGAAGCGAGGTCGGTTAGGGCCGGGGAGCTGTTTTTT. Translated, it gives CASSEARSVRAGELFF.

This clonotype appeared a few times. The chain has TRBV3-1 and TRBJ2-3, with D uncertain. The germline gives CDR1 LGHDT, CDR2 YNNKEL (reference sequence). The germline V and J ends were trimmed by 1 base and 6 bases, with 14 bases remaining between them. The CDR3 loop spans 15 amino acids. The CDR3 region is CASSQVGVNSDTQYF. The CDR3 DNA sequence: TGTGCCAGCAGCCAAGTAGGTGTTAATTCGGATACGCAGTATTTT.

V gene TRBV7-3 combines with J gene TRBJ1-1; no firm D call. The CDR3 loop spans 15 amino acids. The V end was cut by 5 bases, the J end by 5 bases, with 18 bases between. The germline V gene has CDR1 SGHTA and CDR2 FQGTGA. CDR3 residues: CASSTTAGSGTEAFF. The DNA of the CDR3 is TGTGCCAGCAGCACCACCGCAGGAAGCGGGACTGAAGCTTTCTTT.

This clonotype has only a few counts. This sequence joins TRBV28 and TRBJ2-4; no definite D call. Trimming stripped 5 bases from V and 5 bases from J, with 7 bases between. The length of the CDR3 is 12 residues. Germline CDR1 reads MDHEN; CDR2 reads SYDVKM. The CDR3 protein is CASSPRQNIQYF. CDR3 in DNA: TGTGCCAGCAGTCCGCGGCAAAACATTCAGTACTTC.

The chain uses TRBV28 and TRBJ2-5; 12 nucleotides match TRBD2. The CDR3 is 16 residues long. Losses at the gene ends were 6 bases for V and 5 bases for J; bases not matched to a gene: 10. Germline V CDR1 and CDR2: MDHEN, SYDVKM. CDR3 in DNA: TGTGCCAGCAGACGAGCCCCCCTAGCGGGGGGGGAGACCCAGTACTTC. It translates to CASRRAPLAGGETQYF.

The chain has TRBV7-2 and TRBJ2-1; 9 nucleotides match TRBD1. The J segment lost 7 bases and the V segment lost 5 bases, leaving 12 bases of the junction unmatched. The CDR3 consists of 16 residues. Germline V gene data show CDR1 as SGHTA and CDR2 as FQGNSA. CDR3 loop: CASSNSQGARWNEQFF. For the CDR3, the DNA is TGTGCCAGCAGCAACTCACAGGGGGCGCGTTGGAATGAGCAGTTCTTC.